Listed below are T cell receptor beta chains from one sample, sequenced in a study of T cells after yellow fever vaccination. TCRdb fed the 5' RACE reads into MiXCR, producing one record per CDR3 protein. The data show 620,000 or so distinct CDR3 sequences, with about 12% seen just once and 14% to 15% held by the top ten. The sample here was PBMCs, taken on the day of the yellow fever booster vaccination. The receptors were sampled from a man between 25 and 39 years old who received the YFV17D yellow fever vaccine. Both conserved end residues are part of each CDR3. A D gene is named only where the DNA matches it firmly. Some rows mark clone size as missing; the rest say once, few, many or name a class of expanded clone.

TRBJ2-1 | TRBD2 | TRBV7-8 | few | TGTGCCAGCAGCTTGGAAGCGGGAGTTTACGATGAGCAGTTCTTC | CASSLEAGVYDEQFF
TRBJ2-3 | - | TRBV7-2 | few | TGTGCCAGCAGTCTGGGGACTGCACCCCCGGATACGCAGTATTTT | CASSLGTAPPDTQYF
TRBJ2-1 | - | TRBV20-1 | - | TGCAGTGCCTGTCAGGACGGTGCTTTGCGTGAGCAGTTCTTC | CSACQDGALREQFF
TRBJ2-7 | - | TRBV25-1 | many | TGTGCCAGCAGTGTTCAGGGGTACGAGCAGTACTTC | CASSVQGYEQYF
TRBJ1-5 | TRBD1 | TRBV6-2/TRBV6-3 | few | TGTGCCAGCAACAGACAGGGGTGGAGCAATCAGCCCCAGCATTTT | CASNRQGWSNQPQHF
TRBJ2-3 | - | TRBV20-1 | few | TGCAGTGCCAGAACCCAGACGCAGTATTTT | CSARTQTQYF
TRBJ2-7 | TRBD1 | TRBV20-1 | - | TGCAGTGCTAGAGACCGGACAGGGTGGGACGAGCAGTACTTC | CSARDRTGWDEQYF
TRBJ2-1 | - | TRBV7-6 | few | TGTGCCAGCAGCTTAGAGGCGGGACGGCTTGGTTCGGAGCAGTTCTTC | CASSLEAGRLGSEQFF
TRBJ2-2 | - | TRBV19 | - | TGTGCCAGTAGTATGTCAGGGGTAAAAACCGGGGAGCTGTTTTTT | CASSMSGVKTGELFF
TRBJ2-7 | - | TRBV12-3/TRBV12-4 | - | TGTGCCAGCAGCCCGGACGGCGAATACGAGCAGTACTTC | CASSPDGEYEQYF
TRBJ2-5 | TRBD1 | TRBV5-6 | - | TGTGCCAGCATCACACAGGGGGCCCACCAAGAGACCCAGTACTTC | CASITQGAHQETQYF